Listed here are 7 T cell receptor beta chains from one sample, sequenced in a study of control samples from healthy donors and cancer patients. Using immunoSEQ multiplex PCR, the repertoire was profiled, and TCRdb retains in-frame clones only, with some absent. The sample carries approximately 100,000 clones, around 80% recorded once. The sample taken for sequencing was blood. The receptor set was obtained from a man aged 55 to 70 in good health.

The chain carries TRBV3-1 (or the pseudogene TRBV3-2) and TRBJ2-7; TRBD2 aligns across 8 bases. The CDR3 is 17 residues long. Germline V gene data show CDR1 as LGHDT and CDR2 as YNNKEL (reference sequence). J lost 2 bases, V lost 0 bases, and 9 bases had no gene match. The CDR3 DNA reads TGTGCCAGCAGCCAAGACTTTCCCGCGGGAGGCACCTACGAGCAGTACTTC. Translated: CASSQDFPAGGTYEQYF.

V is TRBV29-1 and J is TRBJ1-5; tentatively, D is TRBD1 (5 bases). The CDR3 runs 13 residues. Germline-derived CDR1 and CDR2 are SQVTM and ANQGSEA. V was cut by 5 bases and J by 3 bases, with 11 bases left in between. The CDR3 loop is CSVSQGLNQPQHF. The DNA for the CDR3 is TGCAGCGTTAGCCAGGGACTCAATCAGCCCCAGCATTTT. Full variable domain (rest looked up from reference TRBV29-1 and TRBJ1-5): SAVISQKPSRDICQRGTSLTIQCQVDSQVTMMFWYRQQPGQSLTLIATANQGSEATYESGFVIDKFPISRPNLTFSTLTVSNMSPEDSSIYLCSVSQGLNQPQHFGDGTRLSIL.

The J gene is TRBJ2-7, the V gene TRBV7-9, with 7 bases lining up with TRBD1. This CDR3 has 15 amino acids. The V gene's germline CDR1 is SEHNR and CDR2 FQNEAQ (reference sequence). J was trimmed by 3 bases and V by 5 bases; bases with no gene match: 10. The CDR3 region is CASSPPGTDHYEQYF. The CDR3 region has the DNA TGTGCCAGCAGCCCGCCCGGGACAGACCACTACGAGCAGTACTTC.

The chain has TRBV19 and TRBJ2-5, with 7 bases fitting TRBD1. V lost 5 bases to trimming and J lost 5 bases; unmatched junction nucleotides: 5. The CDR3 loop spans 13 amino acids. Germline-derived CDR1 and CDR2 are LNHDA and SQIVND (reference sequence). The DNA for the CDR3 is TGTGCCAGTAGTGGATCACAGGGGGAGACCCAGTACTTC. Amino acid sequence: CASSGSQGETQYF. The variable domain in full, completed from reference TRBV19 and TRBJ2-5, reads DGGITQSPKYLFRKEGQNVTLSCEQNLNHDAMYWYRQDPGQGLRLIYYSQIVNDFQKGDIAEGYSVSREKKESFPLTVTSAQKNPTAFYLCASSGSQGETQYFGPGTRLLVL.

This chain links TRBV30 with TRBJ1-2, with a tentative D call TRBD1 (6 bases). The CDR3 spans 13 residues. V dropped 0 bases and J dropped 3 bases, with 8 bases sitting between them. CDR1 is GTSNPN, CDR2 SVGIG, per germline (reference sequence). Here the CDR3 DNA reads TGTGCCTGGAGTGTGACAGGCCACTATGGCTACACCTTC. Translation: CAWSVTGHYGYTF.

This sequence joins TRBV5-1 and TRBJ2-2; 7 bases match TRBD2. The J segment lost 0 bases and the V segment lost 2 bases, leaving 4 bases of the junction unmatched. The length of the CDR3 is 16 residues. CDR1 and CDR2 (germline): SGHRS, YFSETQ. The CDR3 protein is CASSLVAGTNTGELFF. The CDR3 nucleotides read TGCGCCAGCAGCTTAGTAGCGGGCACGAACACCGGGGAGCTGTTTTTT. Using reference TRBV5-1 and TRBJ2-2 for the parts outside the CDR3, the full variable domain is KAGVTQTPRYLIKTRGQQVTLSCSPISGHRSVSWYQQTPGQGLQFLFEYFSETQRNKGNFPGRFSGRQFSNSRSEMNVSTLELGDSALYLCASSLVAGTNTGELFFGEGSRLTVL.

The chain combines TRBV12-3 or TRBV12-4 with TRBJ2-7; D is undetermined. The CDR3 runs to 12 residues. The V gene lost 5 bases and the J gene lost 6 bases, with 11 bases spanning the gap. The CDR3 DNA reads as TGTGCCAGCAGTCCCAATTTCGGCGAGCAGTACTTC. Translated, it gives CASSPNFGEQYF.